This is a list of T cell receptor beta chains from one sample in a study of cytomegalovirus exposure and HLA in healthy donors. Profiled with immunoSEQ multiplex PCR; TCRdb holds only in-frame clones, not every one. The sample holds 190,000 or so clones. The sample taken for sequencing was PBMCs. These receptors all come from a boy younger than 18 in good health and CMV-seronegative. Both conserved end residues are part of each CDR3. D genes are given only for firm matches.

cdr3_nt cdr3_aa j_call d_call v_call
TGTGCCAGCAGTTACTCGAAGCAGGGCCCGAACACTGAAGCTTTCTTT CASSYSKQGPNTEAFF TRBJ1-1 NA TRBV6-5
TGCGCCAGCAGCTTGTCTGCCTACAATGAGCAGTTCTTC CASSLSAYNEQFF TRBJ2-1 NA TRBV5-1
TGTGCCAGTAGTACATACAGGGGAGATTTGGAAAAACTGTTTTTT CASSTYRGDLEKLFF TRBJ1-4 TRBD1 TRBV19
TGTGCCAGCAGCTTAAAGCCCCAGGGTGGCGCCGGGGAGCTGTTTTTT CASSLKPQGGAGELFF TRBJ2-2 NA TRBV7-6
TGTGCCAGCACCACAGGGTGGAATGGCTACACCTTC CASTTGWNGYTF TRBJ1-2 NA TRBV9
TGTGCCAGCAGCGTAGGGGGAGCGTCTGGTAATGAAAAACTGTTTTTT CASSVGGASGNEKLFF TRBJ1-4 NA TRBV9
TGTGCCAGCAGCAGGGGTGTTAGCGGCTACACCTTC CASSRGVSGYTF TRBJ1-2 NA TRBV7-8
TGTGCCAGCAGCCCTGACAGATTCTCTGGAAGCACCATATATTTT CASSPDRFSGSTIYF TRBJ1-3 NA TRBV7-8
TGTGCCAGCAGCCCTCCCCGGAGGTTAGAAGCTTTCTTT CASSPPRRLEAFF TRBJ1-1 NA TRBV11-2
TGTGCCAGCAGCCGCTCCTCCTCAACAAAGTATGGCTACACCTTC CASSRSSSTKYGYTF TRBJ1-2 NA TRBV27
TGTGCCAGCACGGGAGGACTGAACACCGGGGAGCTGTTTTTT CASTGGLNTGELFF TRBJ2-2 TRBD2 TRBV2
TGTGCCAGTAGTTCCTCTGTTGGCGGGGCCTCCTACGAGCAGTACTTC CASSSSVGGASYEQYF TRBJ2-7 NA TRBV19
TGCGCCAGCAGCCAGATAGCGGGCTCCTACAATGAGCAGTTCTTC CASSQIAGSYNEQFF TRBJ2-1 TRBD2 TRBV4-1
TGCGCCAGCGCATACTCCGGGACAGGGAGTCTAAAGTCCTACGAGCAGTACTTC CASAYSGTGSLKSYEQYF TRBJ2-7 TRBD1 TRBV5-1
TGTGCCAGCAGCCCCCGACAGACTAACTATGGCTACACCTTC CASSPRQTNYGYTF TRBJ1-2 NA TRBV9
TGTGCCAGCAGCTTAGCGACGGGGACTGAAGCTTTCTTT CASSLATGTEAFF TRBJ1-1 NA TRBV7-9
TGTGCCAGCAGCTCAGGACAGGGGACACCTGAAGCTTTCTTT CASSSGQGTPEAFF TRBJ1-1 TRBD1 TRBV9
TGCAGTGCCCGAAGCATTGCCCTCCACTTT CSARSIALHF TRBJ1-6 NA TRBV20-1
TGTGCCAGCAGTTACAGAAGCGGGGTGTCCTACGAGCAGTACTTC CASSYRSGVSYEQYF TRBJ2-7 TRBD2 TRBV6-5
TGCGCCAGCAGCCCCGCCTACCGAAGCACAGATACGCAGTATTTT CASSPAYRSTDTQYF TRBJ2-3 NA TRBV5-1
TGTGCCAGCCAGCAGTCGGGGTCACAAGAGACCCAGTACTTC CASQQSGSQETQYF TRBJ2-5 NA TRBV28
TGTGCCAGCAGCTGGGAGCGGGATACGCAGTATTTT CASSWERDTQYF TRBJ2-3 NA TRBV7-8
TGCGCCAGCAGCCAGCCCTACAGGGGAAACCTCTACGAGCAGTACTTC CASSQPYRGNLYEQYF TRBJ2-7 TRBD1 TRBV4-1
TGTGCCAGCAGCCCCCGGAGGACGGTTCAAGAGACCCAGTACTTC CASSPRRTVQETQYF TRBJ2-5 NA TRBV11-2
TGCGCCAGCAGCTTCCCACTAGCGGGGGGTATCACAGATACGCAGTATTTT CASSFPLAGGITDTQYF TRBJ2-3 TRBD2 TRBV5-1
TGTGCCAGCAGCTTGGTGACCCGGCGGGGTGAAAAACTGTTTTTT CASSLVTRRGEKLFF TRBJ1-4 NA TRBV7-6
TGTGCCAGCCTAAAATTGGGGGGTCGCACAGATACGCAGTATTTT CASLKLGGRTDTQYF TRBJ2-3 NA TRBV27
TGTGCCAGCAGCTTGTGGGCGGGGTCTAGCACAGATACGCAGTATTTT CASSLWAGSSTDTQYF TRBJ2-3 NA TRBV7-2
TGTGCCAGCAGCAACAGGGGAGTCACCAAAAACATTCAGTACTTC CASSNRGVTKNIQYF TRBJ2-4 TRBD1 TRBV6-6